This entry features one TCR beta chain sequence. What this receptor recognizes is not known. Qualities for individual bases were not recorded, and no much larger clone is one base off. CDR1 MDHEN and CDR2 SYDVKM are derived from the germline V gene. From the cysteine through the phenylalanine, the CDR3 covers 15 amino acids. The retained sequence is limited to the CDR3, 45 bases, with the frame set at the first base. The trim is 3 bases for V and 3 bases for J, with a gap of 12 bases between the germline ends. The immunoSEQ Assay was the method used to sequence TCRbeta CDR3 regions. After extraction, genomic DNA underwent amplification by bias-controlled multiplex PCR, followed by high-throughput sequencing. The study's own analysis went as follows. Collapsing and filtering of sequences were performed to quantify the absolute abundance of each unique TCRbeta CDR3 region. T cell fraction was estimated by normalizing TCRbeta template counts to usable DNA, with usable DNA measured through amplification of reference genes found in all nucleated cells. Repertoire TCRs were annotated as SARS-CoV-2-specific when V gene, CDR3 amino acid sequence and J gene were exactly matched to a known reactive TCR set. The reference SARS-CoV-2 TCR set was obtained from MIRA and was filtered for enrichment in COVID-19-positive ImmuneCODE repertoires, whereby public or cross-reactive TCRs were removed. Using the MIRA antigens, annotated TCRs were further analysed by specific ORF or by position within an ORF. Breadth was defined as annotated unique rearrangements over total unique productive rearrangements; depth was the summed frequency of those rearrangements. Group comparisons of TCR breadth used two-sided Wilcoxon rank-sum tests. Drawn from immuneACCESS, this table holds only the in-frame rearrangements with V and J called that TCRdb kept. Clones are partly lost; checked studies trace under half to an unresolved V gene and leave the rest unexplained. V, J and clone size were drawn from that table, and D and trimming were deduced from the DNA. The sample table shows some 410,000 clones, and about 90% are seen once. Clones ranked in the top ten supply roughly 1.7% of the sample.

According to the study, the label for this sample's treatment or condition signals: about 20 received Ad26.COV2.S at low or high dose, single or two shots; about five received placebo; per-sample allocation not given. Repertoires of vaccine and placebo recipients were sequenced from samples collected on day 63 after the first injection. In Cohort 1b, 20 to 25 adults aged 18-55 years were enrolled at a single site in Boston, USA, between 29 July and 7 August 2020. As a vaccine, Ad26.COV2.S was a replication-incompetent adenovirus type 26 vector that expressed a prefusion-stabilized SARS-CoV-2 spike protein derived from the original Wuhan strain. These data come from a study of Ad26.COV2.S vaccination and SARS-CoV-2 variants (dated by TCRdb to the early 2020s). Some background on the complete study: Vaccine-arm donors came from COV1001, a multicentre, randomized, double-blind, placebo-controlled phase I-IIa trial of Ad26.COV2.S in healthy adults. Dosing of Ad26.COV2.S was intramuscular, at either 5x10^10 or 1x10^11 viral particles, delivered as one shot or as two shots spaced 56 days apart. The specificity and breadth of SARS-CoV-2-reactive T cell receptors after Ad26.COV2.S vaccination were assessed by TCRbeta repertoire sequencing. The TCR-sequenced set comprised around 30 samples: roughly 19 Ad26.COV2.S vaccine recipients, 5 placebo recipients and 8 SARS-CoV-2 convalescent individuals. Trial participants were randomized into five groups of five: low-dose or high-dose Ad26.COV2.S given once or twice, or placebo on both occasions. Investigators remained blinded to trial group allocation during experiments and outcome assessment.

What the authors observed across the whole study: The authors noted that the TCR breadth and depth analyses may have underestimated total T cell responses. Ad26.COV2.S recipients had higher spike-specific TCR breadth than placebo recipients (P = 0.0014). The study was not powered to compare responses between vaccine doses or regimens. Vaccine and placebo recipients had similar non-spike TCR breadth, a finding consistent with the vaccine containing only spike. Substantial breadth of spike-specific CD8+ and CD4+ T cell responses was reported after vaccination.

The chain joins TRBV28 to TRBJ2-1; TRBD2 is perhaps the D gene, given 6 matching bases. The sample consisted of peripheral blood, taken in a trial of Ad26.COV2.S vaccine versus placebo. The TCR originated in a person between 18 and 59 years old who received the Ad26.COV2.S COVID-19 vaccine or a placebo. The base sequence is TGTGCCAGCAGTTTGCGCGGGGATATCTACAATGAGCAGTTCTTC. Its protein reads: CASSLRGDIYNEQFF.